The text below deals with one T cell receptor beta chain. Its antigen is undetermined. Each population that was sorted was more than 98% pure. The sample originates from a study of beta chain features in type 1 diabetes. Study in general: The study examined 107,917,701 sorted cells across all samples. Regarding the study as a whole: Compared with healthy donors, patients appeared to share more similar naive, central memory and regulatory TCRB repertoires.

Sequenced material consisted of expressed TCRB transcripts (all of the isolated RNA was reverse transcribed). Some clones are missing from TCRdb's copy, which holds only in-frame ones; the method was immunoSEQ multiplex PCR. The sample has 90,000 to 110,000 clones; almost 40% are singletons. The V segment lost 6 bases and the J segment 2 bases; nucleotides outside the gene matches: 3. Germline V gene lookup returns CDR1 SQVTM and CDR2 ANQGSEA. The CDR3 is made up of 12 amino acids. Sequenced sample: stem cell memory CD4+ T cells from blood. The chain recombines TRBV29-1 with TRBJ1-1; the match to TRBD1 covers 7 bases. The TCR was taken from a woman younger than 35 in good health. The CDR3 region is CSVNRGNTEAFF. Here the CDR3 DNA reads TGCAGCGTCAACAGGGGAAACACTGAAGCTTTCTTT.